The clone carrying this TCR beta chain was recorded many times. This record belongs to a study of human T cells and chemical hapten exposure. Separate cDNA molecules received unique molecular identifiers, which the library attached to them. One entry per CDR3 protein, called by TCRdb with MiXCR from the RACE reads. The repertoire includes approximately 82,000 distinct CDR3 sequences, 12% of them detected once, and about 3.5% sits in the top ten. Time point denoted: patch test 1, 2 weeks after DPC sensitization. Regarding treatment: therapeutic diphenylcyclopropenone sensitization with weekly scalp DPC. The ends were cut back, 5 bases at V and 0 bases at J, with 14 bases in the middle. The CDR3 covers 14 residues. The germline gives CDR1 DFQATT, CDR2 SNEGSKA (reference sequence).

The receptor was isolated from a woman in her sixties with alopecia areata. Some clones in this sample may be carry-over from other donors' samples. The rearrangement links TRBV20-1 to TRBJ2-7; D perhaps matches TRBD1 (5 bases). The sample here was whole blood, taken in connection with sensitization to the hapten diphenylcyclopropenone (DPC). The CDR3 region is CSALDSQSSYEQYF. The CDR3 region has the DNA TGCAGTGCTCTTGACAGCCAATCCTCCTACGAGCAGTACTTC.